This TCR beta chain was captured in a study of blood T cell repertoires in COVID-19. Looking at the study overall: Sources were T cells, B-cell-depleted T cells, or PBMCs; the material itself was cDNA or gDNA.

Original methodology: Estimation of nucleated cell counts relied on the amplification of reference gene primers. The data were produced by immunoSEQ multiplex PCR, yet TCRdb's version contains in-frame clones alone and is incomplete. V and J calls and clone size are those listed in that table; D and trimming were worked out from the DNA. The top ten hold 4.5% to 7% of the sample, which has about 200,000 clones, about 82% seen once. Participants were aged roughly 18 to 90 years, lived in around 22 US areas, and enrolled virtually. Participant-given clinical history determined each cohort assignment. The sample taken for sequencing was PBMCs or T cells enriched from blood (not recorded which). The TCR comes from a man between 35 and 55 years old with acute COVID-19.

DNA for the CDR3: TGTGCCAGCCTAGGGGGGGCCCAATACAATGAGCAGTTCTTC. Translated, it gives CASLGGAQYNEQFF. The chain couples TRBV11-2 to TRBJ2-1; D is perhaps TRBD2 (7 bases). This CDR3 comprises 14 residues. The V end was cut by 8 bases, the J end by 4 bases, with 15 bases between. The germline CDR1 and CDR2 sequences are SGHAT and FQNNGV.